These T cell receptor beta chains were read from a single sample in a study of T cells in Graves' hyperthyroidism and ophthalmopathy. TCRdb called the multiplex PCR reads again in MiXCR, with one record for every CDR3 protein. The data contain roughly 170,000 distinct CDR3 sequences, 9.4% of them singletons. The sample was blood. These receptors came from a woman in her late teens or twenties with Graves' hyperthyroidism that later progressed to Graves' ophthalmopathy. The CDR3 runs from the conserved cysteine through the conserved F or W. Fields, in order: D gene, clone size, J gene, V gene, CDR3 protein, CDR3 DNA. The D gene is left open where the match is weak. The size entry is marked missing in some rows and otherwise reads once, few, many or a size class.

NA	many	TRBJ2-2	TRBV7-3	CASSTGRGELFF	TGTGCCAGCAGCACGGGGCGAGGGGAGCTGTTTTTT
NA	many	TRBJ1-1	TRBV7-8	CASSLNWGARNTEAFF	TGTGCCAGCAGCTTAAATTGGGGGGCGCGGAACACTGAAGCTTTCTTT
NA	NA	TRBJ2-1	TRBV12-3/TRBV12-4	CASSFRGADLLFF	TGTGCCAGCAGTTTCAGGGGCGCGGACCTCTTATTCTTC
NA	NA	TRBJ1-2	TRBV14	CASSPGAVYGYTF	TGTGCCAGCAGCCCCGGGGCAGTCTATGGCTACACCTTC
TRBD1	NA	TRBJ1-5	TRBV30	CAWSAQGSGGNQPQHF	TGTGCCTGGAGTGCACAGGGGTCCGGGGGCAATCAGCCCCAGCATTTT
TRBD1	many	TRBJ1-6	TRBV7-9	CASSSTGQGNSPLHF	TGTGCCAGCAGCTCTACGGGACAGGGGAATTCACCCCTCCACTTT
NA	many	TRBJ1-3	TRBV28	CASSLFLSYVGGRNTIYF	TGTGCCAGCAGTTTATTTTTGAGCTACGTCGGGGGTAGAAACACCATATATTTT
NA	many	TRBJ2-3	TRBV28	CASGRSGWVDTQYF	TGTGCCAGCGGCCGGTCGGGGTGGGTGGATACGCAGTATTTT
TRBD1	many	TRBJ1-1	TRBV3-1	CASSQDWTGENTEAFF	TGTGCCAGCAGCCAAGATTGGACAGGCGAGAACACTGAAGCTTTCTTT
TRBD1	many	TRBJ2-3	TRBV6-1	CASTQRPGGEGGDTQYF	TGTGCCAGCACCCAACGGCCAGGGGGCGAGGGAGGAGATACGCAGTATTTT
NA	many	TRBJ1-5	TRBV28	CASSLEGYSNQPQHF	TGTGCCAGCAGTTTAGAGGGTTATAGCAATCAGCCCCAGCATTTT
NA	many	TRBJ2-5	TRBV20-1	CSADGGGAETQYF	TGCAGTGCAGACGGTGGGGGGGCAGAGACCCAGTACTTC
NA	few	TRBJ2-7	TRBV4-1	CASSQDDQGHSYEQYF	TGCGCCAGCAGCCAAGATGATCAGGGCCACTCCTACGAGCAGTACTTC